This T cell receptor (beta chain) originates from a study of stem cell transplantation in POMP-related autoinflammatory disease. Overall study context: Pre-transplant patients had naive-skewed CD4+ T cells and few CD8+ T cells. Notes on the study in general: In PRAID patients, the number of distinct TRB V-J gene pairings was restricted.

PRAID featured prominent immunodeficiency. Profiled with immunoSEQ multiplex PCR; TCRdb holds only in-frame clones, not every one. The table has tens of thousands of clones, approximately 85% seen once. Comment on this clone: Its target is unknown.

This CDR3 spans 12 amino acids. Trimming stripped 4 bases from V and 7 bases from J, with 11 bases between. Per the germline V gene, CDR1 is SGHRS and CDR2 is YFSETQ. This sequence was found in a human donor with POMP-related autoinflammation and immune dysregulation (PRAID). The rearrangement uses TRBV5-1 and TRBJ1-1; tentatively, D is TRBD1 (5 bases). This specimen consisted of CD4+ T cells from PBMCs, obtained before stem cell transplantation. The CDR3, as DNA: TGCGCCAGCAGCCTGGGGGGATTTGAAGCTTTCTTT. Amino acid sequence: CASSLGGFEAFF. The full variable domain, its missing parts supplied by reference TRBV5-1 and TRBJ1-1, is KAGVTQTPRYLIKTRGQQVTLSCSPISGHRSVSWYQQTPGQGLQFLFEYFSETQRNKGNFPGRFSGRQFSNSRSEMNVSTLELGDSALYLCASSLGGFEAFFGQGTRLTVV.